This TCR beta chain was sequenced in a study of blood T cell repertoires in COVID-19. About the study: COVID-19 samples, acute and convalescent, were from the United States, Italy and Spain. PBMCs, B-cell-depleted T cells, or T cells provided the cDNA or gDNA that made up the material.

The study counted Cohort 3 donors as recovered given two negative PCRs, clearance, or symptom resolution. Trimming cost V 4 bases and J 5 bases, with 11 bases left between them. CDR3 length: 13 residues. Looked up from germline, CDR1 is SNHLY and CDR2 is FYNNEI. The assay was immunoSEQ multiplex PCR, and TCRdb's table has in-frame clones only and misses some. The table shows about 180,000 clones, with just over 85% occurring only once. Input material: PBMCs or T cells enriched from blood (not recorded which). This sequence joins TRBV2 and TRBJ2-5; no clear D. The TCR sequence derives from a woman aged 18-29 years who had recovered from COVID-19. The CDR3: CASSVEVGETQYF. CDR3 coding DNA: TGTGCCAGCAGTGTAGAGGTTGGGGAGACCCAGTACTTC.